This T cell receptor beta chain was profiled in a study of blood T cell repertoires in COVID-19. Study-wide background: Sample material is recorded as cDNA or gDNA derived from T cells, B-cell-depleted T cells, or PBMCs.

The data were produced by immunoSEQ multiplex PCR, yet TCRdb's version contains in-frame clones alone and is incomplete. Among about 300,000 clones listed, 89% were seen once. Exposed participants came across a COVID-19 case within 2 weeks before study entry. V lost 1 base, J lost 3 bases, and 19 bases stayed unmatched. CDR3 length: 20 residues. Germline CDR1 is SGHDN and CDR2 is FVKESK. The TCR was taken from a woman aged 45 to 65 who had been exposed to COVID-19. Sequencing used PBMCs or T cells enriched from blood (not recorded which). This chain uses TRBV14 with TRBJ2-3, with 7 bases lining up with TRBD1. CDR3 region: CASSQGPHTGAVRRTDTQYF. In DNA, the CDR3 is TGTGCCAGCAGCCAAGGACCACACACAGGGGCCGTCCGGCGGACAGATACGCAGTATTTT.